The 24 T cell receptor beta chains reported below all come from one sample, sequenced in a study of T cells in narcolepsy. Method: immunoSEQ multiplex PCR; TCRdb's copy keeps in-frame clones and lacks some. This sample has roughly 20,000 clones, with roughly 80% found just once. Material for sequencing was memory (CD45RA-) CD4+ T cells from blood. The receptors originated from a human donor in good health.

The J gene is TRBJ2-2, the V gene TRBV6-1; TRBD1 aligns across 7 bases. CDR1 and CDR2 from the germline V gene are MNHNS and SASEGT. V lost 6 bases to trimming and J lost 4 bases; unmatched junction nucleotides: 8. This CDR3 is 15 amino acids long. CDR3 protein: CASSLTGLSTGELFF. For the CDR3, the DNA is TGTGCCAGCAGCCTGACAGGGTTGAGCACCGGGGAGCTGTTTTTT.

This clone was seen more than once but under ten times. V is TRBV4-2 and J is TRBJ1-4; perhaps TRBD1 as D (6 bases). V dropped 6 bases and J dropped 0 bases, with 14 bases sitting between them. In germline, CDR1 is LGHNA, CDR2 YNFKEQ. CDR3 size: 16 residues. In nucleotides, the CDR3 is TGTGCCAGCAGTTCAACGGACAGTGCAACTAATGAAAAACTGTTTTTT. Translation: CASSSTDSATNEKLFF.

CDR3 loop: CASRSSGRALDTQYF. CDR3 in DNA: TGTGCCAGCAGGTCTAGCGGGAGGGCCTTGGATACGCAGTATTTT. The gene calls are TRBV7-2 and TRBJ2-3, with 12 bases matching TRBD2. The CDR3 is 15 residues long. Germline lookup yields CDR1 SGHTA and CDR2 FQGNSA. Unmatched junction bases numbered 7, after V lost 6 bases and J lost 6 bases.

This clone showed up just once. The V call is TRBV2, the J call TRBJ2-2; D possibly matches TRBD1 or TRBD2 (5 bases each). Germline CDR1 is SNHLY and CDR2 is FYNNEI. Trimming took 2 bases from V and 1 from J, leaving 11 bases between them. This CDR3 contains 16 residues. Written as DNA, the CDR3 is TGTGCCAGCAGTGAACAGGGAGTATTGAACACCGGGGAGCTGTTTTTT. As protein: CASSEQGVLNTGELFF.

The rearrangement joins TRBV6-1 to TRBJ2-3; D might be TRBD2 (6 bases). Trimming removed 4 bases at V and 2 bases at J, with 13 bases between. The CDR3 is 15 amino acids. Germline CDR1 MNHNS, CDR2 SASEGT. The CDR3 region is CASSVQGGNTDTQYF. Here the CDR3 DNA reads TGTGCCAGCAGTGTTCAGGGAGGAAACACAGATACGCAGTATTTT.

The chain combines TRBV7-2 with TRBJ2-3, with TRBD2 identical over 10 bases. The V gene end was trimmed by 1 base and the J gene end by 0 bases; junction bases not matched to a gene: 7. The germline CDR1 and CDR2 sequences are SGHTA and FQGNSA. The CDR3 is 18 amino acids. The CDR3 DNA sequence: TGTGCCAGCAGCTTAGTGTCTAGCGGGAGCCTAAGCACAGATACGCAGTATTTT. This gives the protein CASSLVSSGSLSTDTQYF. The full variable domain, completed using reference TRBV7-2 and TRBJ2-3, is GAGVSQSPSNKVTEKGKDVELRCDPISGHTALYWYRQSLGQGLEFLIYFQGNSAPDKSGLPSDRFSAERTGGSVSTLTIQRTQQEDSAVYLCASSLVSSGSLSTDTQYFGPGTRLTVL.

CDR3 nucleotides: TGCAGCGTTGGTAGGTCTAGCTCCTACAATGAGCAGTTCTTC. Protein product: CSVGRSSSYNEQFF. The chain links TRBV29-1 to TRBJ2-1, with D unresolved. The CDR3 consists of 14 residues. Deletions cut 4 bases from V and 0 bases from J, with 10 bases between. CDR1 and CDR2 (germline): SQVTM, ANQGSEA.

This chain connects TRBV30 to TRBJ2-6; D is undetermined. CDR3 length: 12 residues. Trimming left V 0 bases short and J 6 bases short, with 3 bases between. Germline V gene data show CDR1 as GTSNPN and CDR2 as SVGIG (reference sequence). CDR3 DNA sequence: TGTGCCTGGAGTGTTCAGGCCAACGTCCTGACTTTC. Translated: CAWSVQANVLTF.

The rearrangement links TRBV19 to TRBJ2-1; possible D gene TRBD1, 5 bases. This CDR3 comprises 14 residues. Trimming removed 3 bases at V and 2 bases at J, with 8 bases between. Per germline, CDR1 LNHDA and CDR2 SQIVND (reference sequence). The CDR3 spells CASSMKQAYNEQFF. CDR3 bases: TGTGCCAGTAGTATGAAACAGGCCTACAATGAGCAGTTCTTC.

This clone was seen just once. The rearrangement uses TRBV4-3 and TRBJ1-1; TRBD1 is a possible D gene (5 bases). The CDR3 sequence is 14 residues long. The ends were cut back, 0 bases at V and 6 bases at J, with 11 bases in the middle. Germline V lookup: CDR1 LGHNA, CDR2 YSLEER. The CDR3 sequence: CASSQDSAGPEAFF. The DNA of the CDR3 is TGCGCCAGCAGCCAAGATAGCGCAGGGCCTGAAGCTTTCTTT.

This sequence joins TRBV5-5 and TRBJ2-5; no clear D. This CDR3 comprises 13 residues. The germline gives CDR1 SGHKS, CDR2 YYEKEE (reference sequence). Trimming took off 8 bases at V and 5 bases at J, with 16 bases between the two ends. Here the CDR3 reads CASQRILGETQYF. In DNA form, the CDR3 reads TGTGCCAGTCAGCGAATCCTAGGGGAGACCCAGTACTTC.

The V gene is TRBV5-1, the J gene TRBJ2-5, with 7 nucleotides matching TRBD2. J was trimmed by 5 bases and V by 0 bases; bases with no gene match: 13. Germline CDR1 and CDR2: SGHRS and YFSETQ. The CDR3 consists of 17 residues. The CDR3 DNA follows: TGCGCCAGCAGCTTGGAACGCGGGAGACCCGGGGAGGAGACCCAGTACTTC. Protein: CASSLERGRPGEETQYF.

This clone was counted between two and nine times. The junction departs from germline at one end; a sequencing error may be responsible. The gene calls are TRBV2 and TRBJ1-5; D is possibly TRBD1 (5 bases). This CDR3 has 14 residues. CDR1 is SNHLY and CDR2 is FYNNEI in the germline V gene. The CDR3 region has the DNA TGTGCCAGCAGTGAATTAAGGGGCCCTCACCCGCCTGTTTTT. This translates into CASSELRGPHPPVF.

The rearrangement uses TRBV5-1 and TRBJ1-2, with 10 bases aligning to TRBD1. Germline CDR1 and CDR2: SGHRS and YFSETQ. Trimming at V came to 2 bases and at J to 5 bases, leaving 9 bases not matched to a gene. The CDR3 spans 16 residues. The CDR3 protein is CASSFGVQGQGYGYTF. The CDR3 coding sequence is TGCGCCAGCAGCTTTGGCGTTCAGGGACAGGGGTATGGCTACACCTTC.

J is TRBJ2-7 and V is TRBV2; no reliable D call. The CDR3 is made up of 12 amino acids. CDR1 and CDR2 from the germline V gene are SNHLY and FYNNEI. The V and J ends lost 6 bases and 4 bases respectively, with 10 bases between them. CDR3 bases: TGTGCCAGCAGCTCCGCAGAGTACGAGCAGTACTTC. It yields the protein CASSSAEYEQYF.

V usage is TRBV9 and J usage is TRBJ1-3; D remains ambiguous. Germline values: CDR1 SGDLS, CDR2 YYNGEE. The CDR3 has 16 residues. The germline V and J ends were trimmed by 0 bases and 0 bases, with 10 bases remaining between them. This chain's CDR3 is CASSVAVLSSGNTIYF. CDR3 in DNA: TGTGCCAGCAGCGTAGCGGTGCTTAGCTCTGGAAACACCATATATTTT.

The CDR3 DNA follows: TGTGCCGGGAAATACACAGATACGCAGTATTTT. As protein: CAGKYTDTQYF. This rearrangement joins TRBV2 to TRBJ2-3; no definite D call. The V gene's germline CDR1 is SNHLY and CDR2 FYNNEI. Trimming took off 11 bases at V and 2 bases at J, with 8 bases between the two ends. This CDR3 spans 11 amino acids.

For the CDR3, the DNA is TGTGCCAGCAGCACCTCCGGGACCAGACAAGAGACCCAGTACTTC. Amino acids: CASSTSGTRQETQYF. The V and J genes are TRBV7-6 and TRBJ2-5, with D perhaps assigned TRBD1 or TRBD2 (5 bases each). The CDR3 has 15 residues. Germline assignment: CDR1 SGHVS and CDR2 FNYEAQ. Trimming took 5 bases from V and 2 from J, leaving 15 bases between them.

This clone was observed once. The rearrangement uses TRBV9 and TRBJ2-4, with 7 nucleotides matching TRBD2. The CDR3 covers 15 residues. The V and J ends lost 4 bases and 6 bases, in that order; junction bases with no gene match: 10. Germline CDR1 SGDLS, CDR2 YYNGEE. The CDR3: CASSLTGGSLNIQYF. Written as DNA, the CDR3 is TGTGCCAGCAGCCTAACGGGGGGATCTTTAAACATTCAGTACTTC.

The chain joins TRBV5-5 to TRBJ2-2, with a tentative D call TRBD1 (6 bases). The CDR3 has 15 amino acids. V was clipped by 0 bases and J by 6 bases, with 12 bases between them. Germline V CDR1 and CDR2: SGHKS, YYEKEE (reference sequence). CDR3 sequence (DNA): TGTGCCAGCAGCTTGGAAACAGGGTTTGCCGGGGAGCTGTTTTTT. Encoded protein: CASSLETGFAGELFF.

This clone was detected a few times. The rearrangement joins TRBV9 to TRBJ1-6; D is unresolved. Trimming took 4 bases from V and 8 from J, leaving 13 bases between them. Germline V gene sequence: CDR1 SGDLS, CDR2 YYNGEE. The CDR3 covers 14 residues. CDR3 DNA sequence: TGTGCCAGCAGCCAGACACTCTGGGATTCACCCCTCCACTTT. Protein sequence: CASSQTLWDSPLHF.

This sequence joins TRBV9 and TRBJ2-2, with unresolved D. This CDR3 comprises 13 residues. The ends were cut back, 3 bases at V and 6 bases at J, with 9 bases in the middle. CDR1 is SGDLS, CDR2 YYNGEE, per germline. CDR3: CASSAPLAGELFF. CDR3 DNA: TGTGCCAGCAGCGCGCCTCTTGCCGGGGAGCTGTTTTTT.

The V and J genes are TRBV19 and TRBJ2-3; D uncertain. Germline V gene lookup returns CDR1 LNHDA and CDR2 SQIVND (reference sequence). The CDR3 totals 13 residues. The ends were cut back, 3 bases at V and 4 bases at J, with 8 bases in the middle. The CDR3 DNA follows: TGTGCCAGTAGTATTGTAGTTGCAGATACGCAGTATTTT. This sequence encodes CASSIVVADTQYF.

The chain has TRBV9 and TRBJ1-3; TRBD1 might be the D (6 bases). This CDR3 has 15 amino acids. Germline-derived CDR1 and CDR2 are SGDLS and YYNGEE. Between the trimmed V and J ends, which lost 4 bases and 4 bases, there was a span of 15 bases. CDR3 nucleotide sequence: TGTGCCAGCAGCCCCCCACGGGGGCGAGGAAACACCATATATTTT. Translated: CASSPPRGRGNTIYF.